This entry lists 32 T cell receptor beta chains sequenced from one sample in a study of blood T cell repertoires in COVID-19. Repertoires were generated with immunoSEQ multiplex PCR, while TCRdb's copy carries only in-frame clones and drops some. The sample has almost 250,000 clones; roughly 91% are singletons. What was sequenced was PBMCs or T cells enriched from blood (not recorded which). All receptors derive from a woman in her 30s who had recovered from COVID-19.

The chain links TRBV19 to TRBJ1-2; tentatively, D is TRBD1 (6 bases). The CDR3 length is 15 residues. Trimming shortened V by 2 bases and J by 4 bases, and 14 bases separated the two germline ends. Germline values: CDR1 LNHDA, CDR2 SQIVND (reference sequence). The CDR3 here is CASSIMGALIYGYTF. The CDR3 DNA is TGTGCCAGTAGTATAATGGGGGCGCTTATCTATGGCTACACCTTC.

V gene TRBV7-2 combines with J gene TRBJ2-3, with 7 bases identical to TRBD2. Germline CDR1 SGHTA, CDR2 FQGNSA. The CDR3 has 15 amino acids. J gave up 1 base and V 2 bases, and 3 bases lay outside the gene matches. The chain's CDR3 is CASSLRLAGTDTQYF. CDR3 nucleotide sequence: TGTGCCAGCAGCTTAAGACTAGCAGGCACAGATACGCAGTATTTT.

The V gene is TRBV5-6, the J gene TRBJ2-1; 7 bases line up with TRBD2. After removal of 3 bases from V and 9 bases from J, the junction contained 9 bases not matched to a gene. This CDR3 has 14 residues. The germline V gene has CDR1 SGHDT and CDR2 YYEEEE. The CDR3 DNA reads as TGTGCCAGCAGCTCCCGGACTAGATTAAGTGAGCAGTTCTTC. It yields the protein CASSSRTRLSEQFF.

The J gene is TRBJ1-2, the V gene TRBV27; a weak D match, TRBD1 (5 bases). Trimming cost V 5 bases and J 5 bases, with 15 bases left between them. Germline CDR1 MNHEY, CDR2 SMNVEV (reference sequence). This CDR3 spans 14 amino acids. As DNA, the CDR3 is TGTGCCAGCAGTCCCGGGGAGGGACGGTATGGCTACACCTTC. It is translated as CASSPGEGRYGYTF.

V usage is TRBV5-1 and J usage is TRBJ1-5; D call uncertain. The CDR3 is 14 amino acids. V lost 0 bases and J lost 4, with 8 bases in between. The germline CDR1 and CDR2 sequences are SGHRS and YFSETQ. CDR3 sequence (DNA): TGCGCCAGCAGCTTGGATAGCAAGAATCAGCCCCAGCATTTT. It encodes CASSLDSKNQPQHF.

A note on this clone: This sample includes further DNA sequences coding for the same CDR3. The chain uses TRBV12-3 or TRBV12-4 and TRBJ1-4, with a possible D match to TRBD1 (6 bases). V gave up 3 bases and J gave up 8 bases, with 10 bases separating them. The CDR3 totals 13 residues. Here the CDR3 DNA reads TGTGCCAGCAGTTTGGGAGGGGGGGAAAAACTGTTTTTT. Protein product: CASSLGGGEKLFF.

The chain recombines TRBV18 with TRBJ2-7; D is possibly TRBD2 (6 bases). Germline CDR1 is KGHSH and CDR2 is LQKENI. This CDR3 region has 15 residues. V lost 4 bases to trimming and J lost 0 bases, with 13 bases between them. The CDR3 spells CASSLMSGSSYEQYF. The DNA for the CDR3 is TGTGCCAGCTCACTAATGTCCGGGAGCTCCTACGAGCAGTACTTC. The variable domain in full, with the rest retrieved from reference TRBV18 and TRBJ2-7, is NAGVMQNPRHLVRRRGQEARLRCSPMKGHSHVYWYRQLPEEGLKFMVYLQKENIIDESGMPKERFSAEFPKEGPSILRIQQVVRGDSAAYFCASSLMSGSSYEQYFGPGTRLTVT.

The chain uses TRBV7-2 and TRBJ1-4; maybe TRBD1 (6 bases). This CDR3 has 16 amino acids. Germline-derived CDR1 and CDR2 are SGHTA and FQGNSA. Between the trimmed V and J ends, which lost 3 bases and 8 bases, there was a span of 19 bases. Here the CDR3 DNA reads TGTGCCAGCAGCTTGATGTGGGGTCGGGGGGCGGAAAAACTGTTTTTT. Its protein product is CASSLMWGRGAEKLFF.

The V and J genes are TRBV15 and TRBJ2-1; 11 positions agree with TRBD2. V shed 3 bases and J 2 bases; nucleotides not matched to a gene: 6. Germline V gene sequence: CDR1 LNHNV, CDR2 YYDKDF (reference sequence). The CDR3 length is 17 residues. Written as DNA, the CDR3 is TGTGCCACCAGCAGGGGCGGGACTAGCGGAGCCTACAATGAGCAGTTCTTC. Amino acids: CATSRGGTSGAYNEQFF. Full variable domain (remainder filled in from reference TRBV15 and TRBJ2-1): DAMVIQNPRYQVTQFGKPVTLSCSQTLNHNVMYWYQQKSSQAPKLLFHYYDKDFNNEADTPDNFQSRRPNTSFCFLDIRSPGLGDTAMYLCATSRGGTSGAYNEQFFGPGTRLTVL.

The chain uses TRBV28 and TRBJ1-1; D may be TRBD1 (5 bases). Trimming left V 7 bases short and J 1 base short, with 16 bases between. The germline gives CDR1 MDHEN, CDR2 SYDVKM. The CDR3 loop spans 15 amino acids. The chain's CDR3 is CASTPGHSGNTEAFF. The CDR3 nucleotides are TGTGCCAGCACCCCAGGACACTCGGGGAACACTGAAGCTTTCTTT.

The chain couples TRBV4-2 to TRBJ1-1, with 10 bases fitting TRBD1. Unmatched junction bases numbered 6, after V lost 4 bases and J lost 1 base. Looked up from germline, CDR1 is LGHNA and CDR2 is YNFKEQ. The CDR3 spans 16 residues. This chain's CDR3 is CASSLRDRGKNTEAFF. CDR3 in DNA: TGTGCCAGCAGCCTCAGGGACAGGGGAAAGAACACTGAAGCTTTCTTT.

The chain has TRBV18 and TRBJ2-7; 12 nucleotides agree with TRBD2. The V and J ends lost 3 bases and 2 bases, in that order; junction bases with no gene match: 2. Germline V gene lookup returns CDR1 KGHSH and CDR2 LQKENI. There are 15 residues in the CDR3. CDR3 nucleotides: TGTGCCAGCTCACCCGGACTAGCGGGAACCTACGAGCAGTACTTC. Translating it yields CASSPGLAGTYEQYF.

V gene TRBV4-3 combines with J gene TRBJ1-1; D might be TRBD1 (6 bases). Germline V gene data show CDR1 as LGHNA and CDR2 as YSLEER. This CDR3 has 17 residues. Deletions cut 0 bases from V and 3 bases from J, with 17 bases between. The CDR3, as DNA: TGCGCCAGCAGCCAAGACGCGACAGGAGCGGGGCACACTGAAGCTTTCTTT. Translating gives CASSQDATGAGHTEAFF.

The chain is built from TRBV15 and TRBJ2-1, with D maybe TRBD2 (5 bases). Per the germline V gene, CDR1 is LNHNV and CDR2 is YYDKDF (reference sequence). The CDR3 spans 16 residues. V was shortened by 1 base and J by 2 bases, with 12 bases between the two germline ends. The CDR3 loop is CATSRVRSGPYNEQFF. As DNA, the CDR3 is TGTGCCACCAGCAGAGTTAGAAGCGGCCCCTACAATGAGCAGTTCTTC.

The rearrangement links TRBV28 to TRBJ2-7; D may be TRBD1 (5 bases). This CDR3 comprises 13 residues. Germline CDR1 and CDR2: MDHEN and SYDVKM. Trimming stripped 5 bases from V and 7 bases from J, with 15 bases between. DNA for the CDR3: TGTGCCAGCAGTCGCAGGGTTCCTGGGGAGCAGTACTTC. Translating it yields CASSRRVPGEQYF.

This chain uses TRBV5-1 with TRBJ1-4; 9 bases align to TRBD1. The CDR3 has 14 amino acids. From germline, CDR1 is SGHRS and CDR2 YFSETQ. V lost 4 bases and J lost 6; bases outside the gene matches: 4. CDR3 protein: CASSVGQGHEKLFF. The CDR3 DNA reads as TGCGCCAGCAGCGTCGGACAGGGGCATGAAAAACTGTTTTTT.

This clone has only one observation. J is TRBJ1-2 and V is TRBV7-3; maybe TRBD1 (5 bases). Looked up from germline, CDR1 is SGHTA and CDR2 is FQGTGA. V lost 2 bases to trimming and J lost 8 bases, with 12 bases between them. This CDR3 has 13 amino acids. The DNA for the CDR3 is TGTGCCAGCAGCTTATTAGGGACTGCCGGCTACACCTTC. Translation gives CASSLLGTAGYTF.

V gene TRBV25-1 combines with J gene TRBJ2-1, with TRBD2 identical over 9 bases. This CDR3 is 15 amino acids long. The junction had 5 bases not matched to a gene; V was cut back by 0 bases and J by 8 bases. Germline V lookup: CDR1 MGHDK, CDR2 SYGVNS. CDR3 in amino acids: CASSEYRGLAYEQFF. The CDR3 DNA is TGTGCCAGCAGTGAATATAGGGGACTAGCATATGAGCAGTTCTTC.

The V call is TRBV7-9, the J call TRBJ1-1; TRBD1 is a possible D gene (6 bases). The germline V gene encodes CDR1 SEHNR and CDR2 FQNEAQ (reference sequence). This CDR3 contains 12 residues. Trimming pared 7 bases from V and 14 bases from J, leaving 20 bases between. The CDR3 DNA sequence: TGTGCCAGCAACGTACCGTCCTCCCAGGGGTTCTTT. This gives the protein CASNVPSSQGFF.

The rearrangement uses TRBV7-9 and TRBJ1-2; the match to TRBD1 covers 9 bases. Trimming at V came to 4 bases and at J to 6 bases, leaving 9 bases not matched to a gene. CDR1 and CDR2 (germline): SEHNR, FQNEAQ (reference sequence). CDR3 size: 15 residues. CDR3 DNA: TGTGCCAGCAGCTCGACAGGGGGAGGTGGTCATGGCTACACCTTC. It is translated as CASSSTGGGGHGYTF.

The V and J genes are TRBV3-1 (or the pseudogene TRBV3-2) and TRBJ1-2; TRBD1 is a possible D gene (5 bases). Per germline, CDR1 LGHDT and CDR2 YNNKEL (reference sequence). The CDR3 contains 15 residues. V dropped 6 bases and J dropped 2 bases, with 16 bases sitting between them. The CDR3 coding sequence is TGTGCCAGCAGACCTGTGGGGCGGGAAAACTATGGCTACACCTTC. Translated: CASRPVGRENYGYTF.

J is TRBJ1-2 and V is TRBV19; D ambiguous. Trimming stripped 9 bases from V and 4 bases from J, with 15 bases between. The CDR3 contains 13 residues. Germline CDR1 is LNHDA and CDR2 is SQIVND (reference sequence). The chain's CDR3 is CASKDGGRYGYTF. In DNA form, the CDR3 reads TGTGCCAGCAAAGACGGAGGCCGCTATGGCTACACCTTC.

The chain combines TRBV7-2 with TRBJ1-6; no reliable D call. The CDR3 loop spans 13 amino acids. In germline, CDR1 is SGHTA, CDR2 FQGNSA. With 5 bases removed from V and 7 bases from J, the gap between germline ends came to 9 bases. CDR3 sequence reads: CASSPVGNSPLHF. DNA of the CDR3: TGTGCCAGCAGCCCCGTCGGGAATTCACCCCTCCACTTT.

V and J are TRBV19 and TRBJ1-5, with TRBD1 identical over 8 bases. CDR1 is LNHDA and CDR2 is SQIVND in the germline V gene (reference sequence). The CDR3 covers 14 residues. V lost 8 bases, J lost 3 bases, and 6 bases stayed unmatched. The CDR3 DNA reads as TGTGCCAGTCGATTGACAGGGGACAATCAGCCCCAGCATTTT. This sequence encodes CASRLTGDNQPQHF.

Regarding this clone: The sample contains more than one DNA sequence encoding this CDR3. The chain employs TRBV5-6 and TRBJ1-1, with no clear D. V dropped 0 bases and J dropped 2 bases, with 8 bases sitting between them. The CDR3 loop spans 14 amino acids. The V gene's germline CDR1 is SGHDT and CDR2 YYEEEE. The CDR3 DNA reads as TGTGCCAGCAGCTTGGGGCAGGTTAACACTGAAGCTTTCTTT. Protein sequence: CASSLGQVNTEAFF.

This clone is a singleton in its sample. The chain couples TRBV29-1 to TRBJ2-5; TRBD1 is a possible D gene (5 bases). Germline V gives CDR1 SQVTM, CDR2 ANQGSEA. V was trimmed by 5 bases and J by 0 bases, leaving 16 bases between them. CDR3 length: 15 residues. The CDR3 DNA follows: TGCAGCGTTTCCCTGGGTCAGGGTCACCAAGAGACCCAGTACTTC. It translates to CSVSLGQGHQETQYF.

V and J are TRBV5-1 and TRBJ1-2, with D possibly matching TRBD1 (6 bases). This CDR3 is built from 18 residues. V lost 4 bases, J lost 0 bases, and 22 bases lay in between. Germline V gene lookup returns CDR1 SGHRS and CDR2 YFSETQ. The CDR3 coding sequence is TGCGCCAGCAGCAGGGCCCAATCCGGGACACCATCTAACTATGGCTACACCTTC. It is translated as CASSRAQSGTPSNYGYTF.

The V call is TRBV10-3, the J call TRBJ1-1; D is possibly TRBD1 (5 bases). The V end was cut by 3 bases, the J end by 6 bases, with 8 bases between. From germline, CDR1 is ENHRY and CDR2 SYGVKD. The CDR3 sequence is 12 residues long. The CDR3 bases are TGTGCCATCAGTGACCAAGGGGCTGAAGCTTTCTTT. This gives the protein CAISDQGAEAFF.

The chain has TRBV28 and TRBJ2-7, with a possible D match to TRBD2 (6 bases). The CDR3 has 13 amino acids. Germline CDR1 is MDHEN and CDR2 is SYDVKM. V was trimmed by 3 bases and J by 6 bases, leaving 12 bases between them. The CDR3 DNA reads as TGTGCCAGCAGTTTGCCCGGGAGACGCGAGCAGTACTTC. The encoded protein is CASSLPGRREQYF.

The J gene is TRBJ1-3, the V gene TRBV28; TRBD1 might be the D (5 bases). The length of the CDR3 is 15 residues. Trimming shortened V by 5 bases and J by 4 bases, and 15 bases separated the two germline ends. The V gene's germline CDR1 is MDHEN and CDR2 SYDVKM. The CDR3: CASSPPQGFGNTIYF. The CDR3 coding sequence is TGTGCCAGCAGTCCCCCGCAGGGTTTCGGAAACACCATATATTTT.

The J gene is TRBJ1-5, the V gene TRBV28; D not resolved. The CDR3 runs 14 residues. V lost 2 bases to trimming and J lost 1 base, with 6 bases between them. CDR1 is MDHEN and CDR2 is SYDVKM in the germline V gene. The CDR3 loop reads CASSLIQSNQPQHF. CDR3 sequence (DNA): TGTGCCAGCAGTTTAATACAGAGCAATCAGCCCCAGCATTTT.

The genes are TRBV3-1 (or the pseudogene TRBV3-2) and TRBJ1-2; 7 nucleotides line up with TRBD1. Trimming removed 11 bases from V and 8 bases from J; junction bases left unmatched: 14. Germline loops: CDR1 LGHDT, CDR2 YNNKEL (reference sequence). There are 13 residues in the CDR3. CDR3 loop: CAASPGGRLGYTF. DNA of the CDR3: TGTGCCGCCTCGCCAGGGGGGCGCCTGGGCTACACCTTC.